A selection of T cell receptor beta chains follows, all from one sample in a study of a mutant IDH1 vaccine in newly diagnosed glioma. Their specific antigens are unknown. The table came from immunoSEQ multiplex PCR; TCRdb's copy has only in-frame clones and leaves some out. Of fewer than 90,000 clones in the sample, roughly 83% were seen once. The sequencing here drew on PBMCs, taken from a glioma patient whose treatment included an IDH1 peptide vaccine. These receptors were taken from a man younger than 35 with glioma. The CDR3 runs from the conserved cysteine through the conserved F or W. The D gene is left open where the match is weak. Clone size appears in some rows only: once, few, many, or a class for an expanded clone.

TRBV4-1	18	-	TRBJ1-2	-	CASSHTTPAQVRVYGYTF	TGCGCCAGCAGCCACACAACCCCGGCACAGGTCAGGGTCTATGGCTACACCTTC
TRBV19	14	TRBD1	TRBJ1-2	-	CASSIPGTGSGYTF	TGTGCCAGTAGTATACCCGGGACAGGATCCGGCTACACCTTC
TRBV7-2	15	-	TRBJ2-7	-	CASSLTSGVSHEQYF	TGTGCCAGCAGCTTAACCTCGGGGGTAAGCCACGAGCAGTACTTC
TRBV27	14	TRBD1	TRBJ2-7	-	CASSLGTTGVEQYF	TGTGCCAGCAGTTTAGGGACAACAGGGGTCGAGCAGTACTTC
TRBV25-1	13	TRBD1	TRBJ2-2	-	CASRDRVAGELFF	TGTGCCAGCAGGGACAGGGTGGCCGGGGAGCTGTTTTTT
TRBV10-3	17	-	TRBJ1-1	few	CAISEWLLGLGDTEAFF	TGTGCCATCAGTGAGTGGTTATTAGGACTTGGGGACACTGAAGCTTTCTTT
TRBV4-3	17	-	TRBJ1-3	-	CASSQDWSYSSGNTIYF	TGCGCCAGCAGCCAAGATTGGAGTTATTCATCTGGAAACACCATATATTTT
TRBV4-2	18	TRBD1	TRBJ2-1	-	CASSPKTGGNYLGNEQFF	TGTGCCAGCAGCCCAAAAACAGGGGGTAATTATCTTGGTAATGAGCAGTTCTTC
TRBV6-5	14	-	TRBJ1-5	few	CASRVQGSSQPQHF	TGTGCCAGCAGGGTACAGGGTTCAAGTCAGCCCCAGCATTTT
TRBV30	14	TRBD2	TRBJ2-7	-	CAWSTQRGPYEQYF	TGTGCCTGGAGTACCCAGCGGGGGCCTTACGAGCAGTACTTC
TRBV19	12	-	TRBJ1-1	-	CASSMTSWGAFF	TGTGCCAGTAGTATGACGAGTTGGGGAGCTTTCTTT
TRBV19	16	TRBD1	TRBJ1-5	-	CASRDTGTGRNQPQHF	TGTGCCAGTAGGGATACCGGGACAGGGAGGAATCAGCCCCAGCATTTT
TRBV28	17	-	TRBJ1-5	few	CASSVRVEAYSNQPQHF	TGTGCCAGCAGTGTCAGGGTTGAGGCTTATAGCAATCAGCCCCAGCATTTT
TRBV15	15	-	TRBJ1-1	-	CATSRDQGLATEAFF	TGTGCCACCAGCAGAGATCAGGGGCTGGCCACTGAAGCTTTCTTT
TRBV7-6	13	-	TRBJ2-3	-	CASSSYSTDTQYF	TGTGCCAGCAGCTCGTATAGCACAGATACGCAGTATTTT
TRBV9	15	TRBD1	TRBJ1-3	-	CASSVDTGVVDTIYF	TGTGCCAGCAGCGTCGATACAGGGGTGGTGGACACCATATATTTT
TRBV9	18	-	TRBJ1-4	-	CASSVGRRGSRINEKLFF	TGTGCCAGCAGCGTAGGACGTAGGGGAAGTCGTATTAATGAAAAACTGTTTTTT
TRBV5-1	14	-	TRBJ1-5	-	CASSLGGGNQPQHF	TGCGCCAGCAGCTTGGGGGGCGGCAATCAGCCCCAGCATTTT
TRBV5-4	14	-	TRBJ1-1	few	CASSSWGMNTEAFF	TGTGCCAGCAGCTCCTGGGGGATGAACACTGAAGCTTTCTTT
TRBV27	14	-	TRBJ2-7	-	CASSLHSAAYEQYF	TGTGCCAGCAGTTTACATAGCGCCGCCTACGAGCAGTACTTC
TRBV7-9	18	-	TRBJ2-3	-	CASSPRLGAGANTDTQYF	TGTGCCAGCAGCCCCCGACTGGGGGCAGGGGCGAACACAGATACGCAGTATTTT
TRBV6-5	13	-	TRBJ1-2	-	CASSLIANRIYTF	TGTGCCAGCAGTTTAATCGCCAACAGGATCTACACCTTC
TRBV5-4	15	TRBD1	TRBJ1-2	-	CASSLAGTGDYGYTF	TGTGCCAGCAGCTTGGCCGGGACAGGGGACTATGGCTACACCTTC
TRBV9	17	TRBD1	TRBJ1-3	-	CASSVAPGQGAGNTIYF	TGTGCCAGCAGCGTAGCACCGGGACAGGGGGCTGGAAACACCATATATTTT
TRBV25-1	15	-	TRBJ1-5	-	CASSESGGGNQPQHF	TGTGCCAGCAGTGAATCAGGCGGCGGCAATCAGCCCCAGCATTTT
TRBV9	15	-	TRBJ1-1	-	CASSAQGSKNTEAFF	TGTGCCAGCAGCGCGCAGGGTAGTAAGAACACTGAAGCTTTCTTT
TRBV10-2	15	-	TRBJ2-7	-	CASSRGTKPSYEQYF	TGCGCCAGCAGCCGCGGGACCAAACCTTCCTACGAGCAGTACTTC
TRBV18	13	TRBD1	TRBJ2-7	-	CASSRGTGSEQYF	TGTGCCAGCTCAAGGGGGACAGGGTCCGAGCAGTACTTC
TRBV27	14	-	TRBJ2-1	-	CASSPPGPYGEQFF	TGTGCCAGCAGTCCCCCGGGTCCCTATGGTGAGCAGTTCTTC
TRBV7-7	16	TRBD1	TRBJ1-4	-	CASSPGTGRGLEKLFF	TGTGCTAGCAGCCCGGGGACAGGGAGAGGCTTAGAAAAACTGTTTTTT
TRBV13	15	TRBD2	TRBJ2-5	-	CASSQDPGGQETQYF	TGCGCCAGCAGCCAAGATCCGGGGGGACAAGAGACCCAGTACTTC
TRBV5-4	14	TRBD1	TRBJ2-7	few	CASSPTGSSYEQYF	TGTGCCAGCAGCCCGACAGGGTCCTCCTACGAGCAGTACTTC
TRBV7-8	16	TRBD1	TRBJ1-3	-	CASSFGTGKAGNTIYF	TGTGCCAGCAGCTTTGGGACAGGGAAAGCTGGAAACACCATATATTTT
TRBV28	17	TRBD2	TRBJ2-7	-	CASSLLVSAGGPYEQYF	TGTGCCAGCAGTTTATTGGTTTCGGCGGGAGGCCCCTACGAGCAGTACTTC
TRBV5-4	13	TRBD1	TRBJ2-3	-	CASSFQGADTQYF	TGTGCCAGCAGCTTTCAGGGGGCAGATACGCAGTATTTT
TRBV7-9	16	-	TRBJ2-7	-	CASSPGSYPPLHEQYF	TGTGCCAGCAGCCCAGGGTCCTACCCTCCACTACACGAGCAGTACTTC
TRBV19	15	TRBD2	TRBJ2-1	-	CASSMVPSGSNEQFF	TGTGCCAGTAGTATGGTTCCTAGCGGGAGTAATGAGCAGTTCTTC
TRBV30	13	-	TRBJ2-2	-	CAWTPGFSGELFF	TGTGCCTGGACTCCAGGGTTCAGCGGGGAGCTGTTTTTT
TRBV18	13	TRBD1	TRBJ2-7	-	CASSMTGEDEQYF	TGTGCCAGCTCAATGACAGGGGAAGACGAGCAGTACTTC
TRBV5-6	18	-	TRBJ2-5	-	CASSLGIRTVRGRETQYF	TGTGCCAGCAGCTTGGGTATCCGAACCGTCCGAGGCAGAGAGACCCAGTACTTC
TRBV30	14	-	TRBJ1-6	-	CAWSVGQGLSPLHF	TGTGCCTGGAGTGTCGGGCAGGGGCTTTCACCCCTCCACTTT
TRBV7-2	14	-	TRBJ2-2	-	CASSLEGPTGELFF	TGTGCCAGCAGCTTAGAGGGCCCTACCGGGGAGCTGTTTTTT
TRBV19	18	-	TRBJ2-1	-	CASSPMPVGGGLVDEQFF	TGTGCCAGTAGTCCGATGCCAGTGGGCGGGGGCCTGGTCGATGAGCAGTTCTTC
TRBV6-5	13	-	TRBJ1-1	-	CASRRQGYREAFF	TGTGCCAGCAGACGGCAGGGGTACCGTGAAGCTTTCTTT
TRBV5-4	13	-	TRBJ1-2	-	CASSLEQPYGYTF	TGTGCCAGCAGCTTGGAACAGCCCTATGGCTACACCTTC
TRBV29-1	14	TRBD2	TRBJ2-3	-	CSVGGTTITDTQYF	TGCAGCGTTGGGGGGACTACGATAACAGATACGCAGTATTTT
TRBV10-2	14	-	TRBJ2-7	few	CASSDPPSSYEQYF	TGCGCCAGCAGTGACCCGCCAAGCTCCTACGAGCAGTACTTC
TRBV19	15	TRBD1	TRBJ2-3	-	CASRKPGQGLDTQYF	TGTGCCAGTAGGAAACCGGGACAGGGTTTGGATACGCAGTATTTT
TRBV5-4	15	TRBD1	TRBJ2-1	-	CASSKRQGWHNEQFF	TGTGCCAGCAGCAAACGACAGGGTTGGCACAATGAGCAGTTCTTC
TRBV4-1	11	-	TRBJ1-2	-	CASRGPEAYTF	TGCGCCAGCAGGGGACCCGAGGCCTACACCTTC
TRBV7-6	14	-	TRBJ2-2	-	CASSSDTRTGELFF	TGTGCCAGCAGCTCTGACACGAGGACCGGGGAGCTGTTTTTT
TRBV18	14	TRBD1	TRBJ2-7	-	CASSPRQGTYEQYF	TGTGCCAGCTCCCCACGACAGGGGACCTACGAGCAGTACTTC
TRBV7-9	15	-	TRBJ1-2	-	CASSKIGQISYGYTF	TGTGCCAGCAGCAAAATTGGACAGATAAGCTATGGCTACACCTTC
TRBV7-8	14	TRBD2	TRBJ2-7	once	CASSLAGLEYEQYF	TGTGCCAGCAGCTTAGCGGGACTAGAATACGAGCAGTACTTC
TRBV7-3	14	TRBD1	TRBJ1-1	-	CASSSQGAVTEAFF	TGTGCCAGCAGCTCACAGGGGGCGGTCACTGAAGCTTTCTTT
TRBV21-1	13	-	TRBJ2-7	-	CASSPPGGYEQYF	TGTGCCAGCAGCCCCCCCGGAGGTTACGAGCAGTACTTC
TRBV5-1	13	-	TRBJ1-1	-	CASSLVGVTEAFF	TGCGCCAGCAGCTTAGTTGGGGTCACTGAAGCTTTCTTT